Below are 26 T cell receptor beta chains sequenced from a single sample in a study of blood T cell repertoires in COVID-19. Clones were sequenced by immunoSEQ multiplex PCR, and TCRdb holds only the in-frame ones, with some missing. Of a few hundred thousand clones listed, 86% were seen once; the top ten hold 2.2%. What was sequenced was peripheral blood. The receptor source for this set is a man aged 25 to 40 who had recovered from COVID-19.

The chain has TRBV5-1 and TRBJ1-5, with TRBD1 as a possible D gene (6 bases). Germline-derived CDR1 and CDR2 are SGHRS and YFSETQ. The CDR3 spans 16 residues. V shed 0 bases and J shed 1 base, with 11 bases lying between them. CDR3 protein: CASSLVGGLSNQPQHF. For the CDR3, the DNA is TGCGCCAGCAGCTTGGTTGGGGGCCTGAGCAATCAGCCCCAGCATTTT.

The rearrangement links TRBV5-1 to TRBJ2-1, with 11 bases that match TRBD1. This CDR3 spans 16 amino acids. Germline V gene sequence: CDR1 SGHRS, CDR2 YFSETQ. V gave up 4 bases and J gave up 4 bases; unmatched junction bases: 7. CDR3 bases: TGCGCCAGCAGCCGGGACAGGGGGACAGGGTACAATGAGCAGTTCTTC. This codes for CASSRDRGTGYNEQFF.

The V call is TRBV6-5, the J call TRBJ2-7; D is unclear. Germline lookup yields CDR1 MNHEY and CDR2 SVGAGI. This CDR3 region has 16 residues. Trimming took 0 bases from V and 6 from J, leaving 18 bases between them. CDR3 in amino acids: CASSYSASYPPIEQYF. In nucleotides, the CDR3 is TGTGCCAGCAGTTACTCCGCGAGCTATCCACCTATCGAGCAGTACTTC.

Note on this clone: Other DNA sequences in this specimen translate into the identical CDR3. The genes are TRBV10-3 and TRBJ1-5; 7 bases agree with TRBD1. CDR1 and CDR2 (germline): ENHRY, SYGVKD. The CDR3 extends over 15 amino acids. V lost 5 bases, J lost 2 bases, and 6 bases stayed unmatched. The DNA for the CDR3 is TGTGCCATCAGTCGAGGGGGCGGCGGCAATCAGCCCCAGCATTTT. Translated: CAISRGGGGNQPQHF.

This rearrangement joins TRBV4-3 to TRBJ1-1; the match to TRBD1 covers 8 bases. Germline lookup yields CDR1 LGHNA and CDR2 YSLEER. Trimming at V came to 1 base and at J to 6 bases, leaving 7 bases not matched to a gene. The CDR3 is 15 residues long. The CDR3 DNA is TGCGCCAGCAGCCAAGTACTGGCGGACAGGGCTGAAGCTTTCTTT. Its translation is CASSQVLADRAEAFF.

The chain couples TRBV25-1 to TRBJ1-5, with D possibly TRBD1 on 6 matching bases. Between the trimmed V and J ends, which lost 7 bases and 5 bases, there was a span of 9 bases. Germline V gene lookup returns CDR1 MGHDK and CDR2 SYGVNS. This CDR3 contains 12 residues. CDR3 bases: TGTGCCAGCACCACAGGGTATCAGCCCCAGCATTTT. This translates into CASTTGYQPQHF.

The chain links TRBV3-1 (or the pseudogene TRBV3-2) to TRBJ1-2; maybe TRBD1 (6 bases). Germline V lookup: CDR1 LGHDT, CDR2 YNNKEL (reference sequence). The V end was cut by 1 base, the J end by 8 bases, with 20 bases between. CDR3 length equals 16 residues. In nucleotides, the CDR3 is TGTGCCAGCAGCCAAGGGATGGGGGCGAGGTTTCACGGCTACACCTTC. This encodes CASSQGMGARFHGYTF.

The chain has TRBV11-2 and TRBJ1-2; D unclear. In germline, CDR1 is SGHAT, CDR2 FQNNGV. The CDR3 sequence is 14 residues long. Trimming pared 2 bases from V and 4 bases from J, leaving 11 bases between. In DNA form, the CDR3 reads TGTGCCAGCAGCTTAAGTCAGGCCGTCTATGGCTACACCTTC. It is translated as CASSLSQAVYGYTF.

This sequence joins TRBV7-9 and TRBJ1-6; no definite D call. Trimming cost V 0 bases and J 0 bases, with 15 bases left between them. Germline assignment: CDR1 SEHNR and CDR2 FQNEAQ (reference sequence). This CDR3 has 19 residues. CDR3 DNA sequence: TGTGCCAGCAGCTTAGCGAGGAACGGGAAGAGCTCCTATAATTCACCCCTCCACTTT. Encoded protein: CASSLARNGKSSYNSPLHF.

J is TRBJ2-1 and V is TRBV3-1 (or the pseudogene TRBV3-2); 8 nucleotides match TRBD2. Germline V gene data show CDR1 as LGHDT and CDR2 as YNNKEL (reference sequence). CDR3 length equals 15 residues. With 1 base clipped from V and 4 bases from J, the junction kept 3 bases outside the gene matches. The CDR3 sequence: CASSQASGGYNEQFF. CDR3 nucleotides: TGTGCCAGCAGCCAAGCAAGCGGGGGTTACAATGAGCAGTTCTTC.

This chain uses TRBV2 with TRBJ1-6; 8 bases are a match to TRBD1. From germline, CDR1 is SNHLY and CDR2 FYNNEI. Trimming took 10 bases from V and 7 from J; bases not matched to a gene: 9. The CDR3 is 14 amino acids. The CDR3, as DNA: TGTGCCACCGGGGACAGGACCAAGAATTCACCCCTCCACTTT. Protein product: CATGDRTKNSPLHF.

The chain recombines TRBV4-3 with TRBJ2-1, with D perhaps TRBD1 (5 bases). The CDR3 has 17 amino acids. The V gene lost 0 bases and the J gene lost 10 bases, with 22 bases spanning the gap. Germline V CDR1 and CDR2: LGHNA, YSLEER. CDR3 sequence: CASSQDKGAGFMREQFF. CDR3 nucleotides: TGCGCCAGCAGCCAAGACAAAGGGGCCGGGTTCATGAGGGAGCAGTTCTTC.

The chain joins TRBV6-6 to TRBJ2-7; 8 nucleotides agree with TRBD1. CDR1 and CDR2 (germline): MNHNY, SVGAGI (reference sequence). V was pared by 4 bases and J by 3 bases, with 5 bases of the junction left unmatched. The CDR3 runs to 14 residues. CDR3 bases: TGTGCCAGCAGTTCTCGACAGGGGATCTACGAGCAGTACTTC. It is translated as CASSSRQGIYEQYF.

With respect to this clone: A read error may explain this, as a much larger clone is one base away. The chain combines TRBV25-1 with TRBJ2-7; 7 bases match TRBD1. The CDR3 spans 12 residues. Germline loops: CDR1 MGHDK, CDR2 SYGVNS. The V and J ends lost 6 bases and 3 bases, in that order; junction bases with no gene match: 2. The CDR3 reads CASSNRGYEQYF. CDR3 in DNA: TGTGCCAGCAGCAACAGGGGCTACGAGCAGTACTTC.

This clone was observed a few times. The V and J genes are TRBV5-4 and TRBJ1-4; tentative D call: TRBD1 (6 bases). In germline, CDR1 is SGHNT, CDR2 YYREEE (reference sequence). CDR3 length: 14 amino acids. Trimming removed 2 bases at V and 8 bases at J, with 13 bases between. CDR3 residues: CASSLYNRDEKLFF. The CDR3 DNA reads as TGTGCCAGCAGCTTATATAACAGGGACGAAAAACTGTTTTTT.

The DNA of the CDR3 is TGTGCCAGCAGCTTAGAAGGGGGGAACACCGGGGAGCTGTTTTTT. Its translation: CASSLEGGNTGELFF. The chain employs TRBV11-2 and TRBJ2-2; D may be TRBD1 (6 bases). Deletions cut 0 bases from V and 1 base from J, with 6 bases between. The CDR3 spans 15 residues. CDR1 and CDR2 (germline): SGHAT, FQNNGV.

The chain combines TRBV5-1 with TRBJ1-4; TRBD1 matches 9 bases. CDR1 and CDR2 (germline): SGHRS, YFSETQ. The CDR3 consists of 17 residues. Trimming cost V 2 bases and J 7 bases; bases outside gene matches: 12. The CDR3 DNA sequence: TGCGCCAGCAGCTTCCTCCCACCCGACAGGGGGACTGAAAAACTGTTTTTT. Translating it yields CASSFLPPDRGTEKLFF. Variable domain in full (rest from reference TRBV5-1 and TRBJ1-4): KAGVTQTPRYLIKTRGQQVTLSCSPISGHRSVSWYQQTPGQGLQFLFEYFSETQRNKGNFPGRFSGRQFSNSRSEMNVSTLELGDSALYLCASSFLPPDRGTEKLFFGSGTQLSVL.

The chain employs TRBV29-1 and TRBJ2-1, with 8 bases matching TRBD1. J was trimmed by 0 bases and V by 1 base; bases with no gene match: 26. The CDR3 has 23 residues. Germline loops: CDR1 SQVTM, CDR2 ANQGSEA. CDR3 bases: TGCAGCGTTGAAGGGTGGTCCGGGAATAGGGACAGGATCCTCTCGAGCTCCTACAATGAGCAGTTCTTC. This codes for CSVEGWSGNRDRILSSSYNEQFF.

J is TRBJ1-1 and V is TRBV6-6, with 7 bases matching TRBD1. J was trimmed by 5 bases and V by 8 bases; bases with no gene match: 11. The CDR3 has 14 residues. The germline V gene has CDR1 MNHNY and CDR2 SVGAGI (reference sequence). CDR3: CASLFEGARTEAFF. The CDR3 DNA is TGTGCCAGCCTTTTCGAGGGGGCAAGGACTGAAGCTTTCTTT.

The chain uses TRBV2 and TRBJ2-1; 11 bases match TRBD2. Trimming took 6 bases from V and 4 from J; bases not matched to a gene: 5. In germline, CDR1 is SNHLY, CDR2 FYNNEI. This CDR3 is built from 15 residues. This chain's CDR3 is CASRQTSGGYNEQFF. The CDR3 DNA follows: TGTGCCAGCAGACAAACTAGCGGGGGATACAATGAGCAGTTCTTC.

The CDR3 sequence: CASSTDFDRGAYEQYF. For the CDR3, the DNA is TGTGCCAGCAGTACAGACTTCGACAGGGGCGCATACGAGCAGTACTTC. The rearrangement joins TRBV27 to TRBJ2-7; 8 bases align to TRBD1. The CDR3 is 16 residues long. Trimming cost V 5 bases and J 4 bases; bases outside gene matches: 13. Germline V CDR1 and CDR2: MNHEY, SMNVEV (reference sequence).

This chain connects TRBV6-5 to TRBJ2-7; no definite D call. The CDR3 has 16 residues. The V and J ends lost 7 bases and 3 bases respectively, with 22 bases between them. Per the germline V gene, CDR1 is MNHEY and CDR2 is SVGAGI. The CDR3 loop reads CASTHSTSYIIYEQYF. DNA for the CDR3: TGTGCCAGCACTCACTCGACAAGCTATATCATCTACGAGCAGTACTTC.

The genes are TRBV7-9 and TRBJ1-6; possible D gene TRBD1, 6 bases. Germline values: CDR1 SEHNR, CDR2 FQNEAQ (reference sequence). There are 15 residues in the CDR3. Trimming took off 4 bases at V and 6 bases at J, with 13 bases between the two ends. CDR3 amino acids: CASSSRRGSNSPLHF. CDR3 DNA sequence: TGTGCCAGCAGCTCCCGCAGGGGCAGTAATTCACCCCTCCACTTT.

The V gene is TRBV7-2, the J gene TRBJ1-1, with 7 bases matching TRBD1. The CDR3 is 15 amino acids. The germline V gene has CDR1 SGHTA and CDR2 FQGNSA. The V gene end was trimmed by 4 bases and the J gene end by 3 bases; junction bases not matched to a gene: 8. This chain's CDR3 is CASSSRDSSYTEAFF. CDR3 DNA: TGTGCCAGCAGCTCCCGGGACAGCTCTTACACTGAAGCTTTCTTT.

The chain employs TRBV5-3 and TRBJ1-2, with TRBD1 as a possible D gene (5 bases). TRBV5-3 is noted as an ORF with a role that remains uncertain. The CDR3 has 15 amino acids. V lost 5 bases to trimming and J lost 4 bases, with 18 bases between them. The CDR3 sequence is CARSLLRGYGYGYTF. The DNA for the CDR3 is TGTGCCAGAAGTCTCCTGCGGGGCTACGGCTATGGCTACACCTTC.

The V gene is TRBV6-2 or TRBV6-3, the J gene TRBJ2-7; tentative D call: TRBD1 (5 bases). The CDR3 consists of 14 residues. Germline assignment: CDR1 MNHEY and CDR2 SVGEGT. Trimming pared 0 bases from V and 5 bases from J, leaving 11 bases between. The CDR3 DNA reads as TGTGCCAGCAGTTACTCGACAGTTATGGACGAGCAGTACTTC. Translated, it gives CASSYSTVMDEQYF.